A selection of T cell receptor beta chains follows, all from one sample in a study of blood T cell repertoires in COVID-19. Only in-frame clones appear in the TCRdb table, and some are missing; sequencing was by immunoSEQ multiplex PCR. This sample has around 100,000 clones, with about nine tenths found just once. Sequenced sample: peripheral blood. These receptor sequences come from a man aged 50 to 59 with active COVID-19. The CDR3 runs from the conserved cysteine through the conserved F or W. A D gene is named only where the DNA matches it firmly. Where a row states a size, it is once, few, many or the class of an expanded clone; other rows omit it.

d_call: NA
v_call: TRBV7-9
j_call: TRBJ2-7
clone_size: once
cdr3_aa: CASSSPVSPLGAYEQYF
cdr3_nt: TGTGCCAGCAGCTCGCCGGTTAGTCCTCTGGGGGCGTACGAGCAGTACTTC

d_call: TRBD2
v_call: TRBV24-1
j_call: TRBJ2-1
clone_size: NA
cdr3_aa: CATSDSGTSGTPPYNEQFF
cdr3_nt: TGTGCCACCAGTGATTCTGGGACTAGCGGGACCCCCCCCTACAATGAGCAGTTCTTC

d_call: TRBD1
v_call: TRBV9
j_call: TRBJ1-3
clone_size: NA
cdr3_aa: CASSATGSGNTIYF
cdr3_nt: TGTGCCAGCAGTGCGACAGGGTCTGGAAACACCATATATTTT

d_call: NA
v_call: TRBV20-1
j_call: TRBJ2-1
clone_size: NA
cdr3_aa: CSATYGRGFFF
cdr3_nt: TGCAGTGCTACGTACGGTCGAGGGTTTTTCTTC

d_call: NA
v_call: TRBV3-1/TRBV3-2
j_call: TRBJ1-1
clone_size: NA
cdr3_aa: CASSQEDIWGAFF
cdr3_nt: TGTGCCAGCAGCCAAGAGGACATTTGGGGAGCTTTCTTT

d_call: NA
v_call: TRBV11-2
j_call: TRBJ2-7
clone_size: NA
cdr3_aa: CASSPQEGVTLVEQYF
cdr3_nt: TGTGCCAGCAGCCCTCAGGAAGGGGTGACCTTAGTTGAGCAGTACTTC

d_call: NA
v_call: TRBV5-4
j_call: TRBJ1-4
clone_size: NA
cdr3_aa: CASSLAATNEKLFF
cdr3_nt: TGTGCCAGCAGCTTAGCTGCAACTAATGAAAAACTGTTTTTT

d_call: NA
v_call: TRBV19
j_call: TRBJ2-7
clone_size: NA
cdr3_aa: CATGWAYEQYF
cdr3_nt: TGTGCCACCGGGTGGGCCTACGAGCAGTACTTC

d_call: TRBD2
v_call: TRBV19
j_call: TRBJ2-1
clone_size: NA
cdr3_aa: CASSIGPAGGDEQFF
cdr3_nt: TGTGCCAGTAGTATAGGTCCAGCGGGGGGCGATGAGCAGTTCTTC

d_call: NA
v_call: TRBV30
j_call: TRBJ2-5
clone_size: NA
cdr3_aa: CAYSRGFQETQYF
cdr3_nt: TGTGCCTACTCACGAGGTTTCCAAGAGACCCAGTACTTC

d_call: TRBD1
v_call: TRBV5-1
j_call: TRBJ2-4
clone_size: NA
cdr3_aa: CASRPPRDRVSSAKNIQYF
cdr3_nt: TGCGCCAGCAGACCTCCCCGGGACAGGGTGTCCTCGGCCAAAAACATTCAGTACTTC